The 27 T cell receptor beta chains below all came from one sample that was sequenced in a study of shared clonotypes between healthy human individuals. TCRdb's copy holds only in-frame clones and misses some; the assay was immunoSEQ multiplex PCR. The sample yields nearly 1,000,000 clones, 70% to 85% seen once. Sequencing was performed on memory CD4+ T cells sorted from blood. Subset: CD45RA-negative fraction. These receptor sequences come from a man younger than 35 in good health.

The V call is TRBV11-1, the J call TRBJ2-3; the match to TRBD2 covers 7 bases. With 5 bases clipped from V and 0 bases from J, the junction kept 2 bases outside the gene matches. CDR3 length: 14 amino acids. Germline CDR1 SGHAT, CDR2 FQDESV (reference sequence). The CDR3: CASSPGRSTDTQYF. CDR3 sequence (DNA): TGTGCCAGCAGCCCCGGGAGGAGCACAGATACGCAGTATTTT.

The genes are TRBV5-1 and TRBJ1-3; the match to TRBD1 covers 8 bases. Germline CDR1 reads SGHRS; CDR2 reads YFSETQ. The CDR3 extends over 13 amino acids. Trimming at V came to 4 bases and at J to 8 bases, leaving 5 bases not matched to a gene. CDR3 nucleotide sequence: TGCGCCAGCAGCGTAGGGACAGGAGACACCATATATTTT. Translated, it gives CASSVGTGDTIYF.

The table lists this clone with a few counts. The sample holds other DNA sequences that translate to the same CDR3. The chain combines TRBV7-9 with TRBJ1-1; no reliable D call. Per the germline V gene, CDR1 is SEHNR and CDR2 is FQNEAQ (reference sequence). The V end lost 3 bases, the J end lost 0 bases, and 5 bases lay between the germline ends. The CDR3 loop spans 13 amino acids. CDR3 nucleotides: TGTGCCAGCAGCTTTGGACTGAACACTGAAGCTTTCTTT. Protein product: CASSFGLNTEAFF.

This clone was observed at least ten times. This chain links TRBV30 with TRBJ2-7; D is possibly TRBD1 (7 bases). Germline V gives CDR1 GTSNPN, CDR2 SVGIG (reference sequence). V was clipped by 2 bases and J by 1 base, with 15 bases between them. This CDR3 comprises 15 residues. The CDR3 DNA is TGTGCCTGGAGTCGGAGGGGGCCTAGTTCCTACGAGCAGTACTTC. Translation: CAWSRRGPSSYEQYF.

V and J are TRBV6-6 and TRBJ1-1; TRBD1 aligns across 7 bases. This CDR3 region has 15 residues. Germline-derived CDR1 and CDR2 are MNHNY and SVGAGI (reference sequence). J gave up 5 bases and V 6 bases, and 12 bases lay outside the gene matches. The chain's CDR3 is CASRHPGGRGTEAFF. Written as DNA, the CDR3 is TGTGCCAGCAGGCACCCAGGGGGACGCGGGACTGAAGCTTTCTTT.

The chain has TRBV7-9 and TRBJ2-5, with TRBD2 matching over 7 bases. V trimming: 7 bases; J trimming: 5 bases; junction bases outside the gene matches: 10. This CDR3 is built from 14 residues. Per the germline V gene, CDR1 is SEHNR and CDR2 is FQNEAQ (reference sequence). Here the CDR3 reads CASTREDPRETQYF. CDR3 DNA sequence: TGTGCCAGCACCCGGGAGGATCCGCGGGAGACCCAGTACTTC.

The V and J genes are TRBV4-1 and TRBJ1-1, with D unclear. The V gene lost 0 bases and the J gene lost 7 bases, with 9 bases spanning the gap. This CDR3 comprises 13 residues. The germline V gene encodes CDR1 MGHRA and CDR2 YSYEKL. The CDR3 region is CASSQDRPFEAFF. The DNA for the CDR3 is TGCGCCAGCAGCCAAGATCGGCCTTTTGAAGCTTTCTTT.

J is TRBJ1-5 and V is TRBV30; 7 bases map to TRBD1. Germline values: CDR1 GTSNPN, CDR2 SVGIG (reference sequence). The CDR3 is 16 amino acids. The trim removed 1 base at V and 2 bases at J, leaving 8 bases unmatched. CDR3 protein: CAWSENKQGRNQPQHF. DNA for the CDR3: TGTGCCTGGAGTGAGAATAAACAGGGGCGCAATCAGCCCCAGCATTTT.

The CDR3 is CSGKIGETQYF. The DNA for the CDR3 is TGCAGCGGGAAGATCGGGGAGACCCAGTACTTC. V usage is TRBV29-1 and J usage is TRBJ2-5; D is ambiguous. CDR3 length equals 11 residues. V was cut by 7 bases and J by 5 bases, with 11 bases left in between. Germline lookup yields CDR1 SQVTM and CDR2 ANQGSEA.

The CDR3 coding sequence is TGTGCCAGCAGCTTAGGGACCGGGACAGGGAGAAGGAGCAATCAGCCCCAGCATTTT. Translating it yields CASSLGTGTGRRSNQPQHF. V gene TRBV7-2 combines with J gene TRBJ1-5; 9 positions match TRBD1. This CDR3 contains 19 residues. J gave up 1 base and V 1 base, and 11 bases lay outside the gene matches. Germline values: CDR1 SGHTA, CDR2 FQGNSA. The whole variable domain, filled in from reference TRBV7-2 and TRBJ1-5, reads GAGVSQSPSNKVTEKGKDVELRCDPISGHTALYWYRQSLGQGLEFLIYFQGNSAPDKSGLPSDRFSAERTGGSVSTLTIQRTQQEDSAVYLCASSLGTGTGRRSNQPQHFGDGTRLSIL.

This clone was found once. The chain joins TRBV7-2 to TRBJ2-7; D perhaps matches TRBD2 (5 bases). The CDR3 runs 15 residues. Per germline, CDR1 SGHTA and CDR2 FQGNSA. CDR3 nucleotide sequence: TGTGCTAGACTAAGGCAGGCGGAGACCCCCTACGAGCAGTACTTC. Translation gives CARLRQAETPYEQYF.

This clone was counted many times. The rearrangement links TRBV12-1 to TRBJ1-6; the D segment call TRBD1 is taken from the table without a DNA check. TRBV12-1 corresponds to a pseudogene. The length of the CDR3 is 14 residues. CDR3 sequence (DNA): TGTGCCAGCAGCGACTCTAGGGGTAATTCACCCCTCCACTTT. Translated: CASSDSRGNSPLHF.

The V gene is TRBV18, the J gene TRBJ1-5; TRBD1 agrees at 9 bases. V gave up 2 bases and J gave up 4 bases; unmatched junction bases: 9. The length of the CDR3 is 17 residues. CDR1 is KGHSH and CDR2 is LQKENI in the germline V gene. CDR3 in DNA: TGTGCCAGCTCACCAGGGCAGCCGGGACAGGGAAATCAGCCCCAGCATTTT. Residues: CASSPGQPGQGNQPQHF.

The rearrangement links TRBV4-1 to TRBJ2-1; D could derive from TRBD1 or TRBD2 (5 bases each). The germline V and J ends were trimmed by 6 bases and 7 bases, with 19 bases remaining between them. The CDR3 contains 15 residues. Germline V gene data show CDR1 as MGHRA and CDR2 as YSYEKL. This CDR3 is CASRGVGLGINEQFF. CDR3 coding DNA: TGCGCCAGCAGGGGGGTAGGACTCGGGATTAATGAGCAGTTCTTC.

The genes are TRBV9 and TRBJ2-7; TRBD1 agrees at 8 bases. Germline CDR1 and CDR2: SGDLS and YYNGEE. The CDR3 has 15 residues. Germline trimming cut 4 bases from V and 7 bases from J; bases unmatched to any gene: 13. The CDR3 protein is CASSKTTGEMREQYF. The CDR3 DNA sequence: TGTGCCAGCAGCAAAACGACAGGGGAAATGAGGGAGCAGTACTTC.

The chain recombines TRBV5-1 with TRBJ2-3; TRBD1 might be the D (5 bases). This CDR3 region has 16 residues. Germline V gives CDR1 SGHRS, CDR2 YFSETQ. V was cut by 2 bases and J by 1 base, with 14 bases left in between. CDR3 residues: CASSFSAGSGTDTQYF. In nucleotides, the CDR3 is TGCGCCAGCAGCTTTTCCGCAGGGTCCGGCACAGATACGCAGTATTTT.

The V and J genes are TRBV10-3 and TRBJ1-2; 9 bases are shared with TRBD1. The junction had 10 bases not matched to a gene; V was cut back by 3 bases and J by 2 bases. Germline loops: CDR1 ENHRY, CDR2 SYGVKD. The CDR3 runs 17 residues. The CDR3 region has the DNA TGTGCCATCAGTGATCCGGCACAGGGGGCGACCAACTATGGCTACACCTTC. Residues: CAISDPAQGATNYGYTF.

This sequence joins TRBV30 and TRBJ1-6; possibly TRBD1 for D (5 bases). V lost 3 bases and J 5 bases, leaving 14 bases between the germline ends. Germline CDR1 is GTSNPN and CDR2 is SVGIG (reference sequence). This CDR3 contains 15 residues. In nucleotides, the CDR3 is TGTGCCTGGAGCGAAGGGACTCGGAATAATTCACCCCTCCACTTT. Its protein product is CAWSEGTRNNSPLHF.

This clone was found once. The chain recombines TRBV4-1 with TRBJ2-4; D is unresolved. The V gene lost 1 base and the J gene lost 12 bases, with 16 bases spanning the gap. There are 14 residues in the CDR3. Germline loops: CDR1 MGHRA, CDR2 YSYEKL. The CDR3 here is CASSQGPLTPPQYF. DNA of the CDR3: TGCGCCAGCAGCCAAGGTCCCCTGACGCCGCCTCAGTACTTC.

This chain connects TRBV19 to TRBJ1-1, with unresolved D. The V end was cut by 4 bases, the J end by 4 bases, with 7 bases between. The CDR3 covers 12 residues. CDR1 and CDR2 (germline): LNHDA, SQIVND (reference sequence). CDR3 nucleotide sequence: TGTGCCAGTAGTACCGAGGCCACTGAAGCTTTCTTT. Its protein product is CASSTEATEAFF.

The chain has TRBV15 and TRBJ2-5; TRBD2 might be the D (5 bases). Per the germline V gene, CDR1 is LNHNV and CDR2 is YYDKDF (reference sequence). The CDR3 loop spans 13 amino acids. V was shortened by 3 bases and J by 9 bases, with 14 bases between the two germline ends. CDR3 loop: CATSSLLVGAQYF. In DNA form, the CDR3 reads TGTGCCACCAGCAGTCTGCTGGTCGGGGCCCAGTACTTC. Full variable domain (rest looked up from reference TRBV15 and TRBJ2-5): DAMVIQNPRYQVTQFGKPVTLSCSQTLNHNVMYWYQQKSSQAPKLLFHYYDKDFNNEADTPDNFQSRRPNTSFCFLDIRSPGLGDTAMYLCATSSLLVGAQYFGPGTRLLVL.

The gene calls are TRBV5-5 and TRBJ2-1; TRBD1 is a possible D gene (6 bases). This CDR3 spans 15 amino acids. CDR1 is SGHKS and CDR2 is YYEKEE in the germline V gene (reference sequence). V was cut by 2 bases and J by 4 bases, with 13 bases left in between. CDR3 amino acids: CASSFGQLGYNEQFF. CDR3 DNA: TGTGCCAGCAGCTTTGGACAGCTCGGGTACAATGAGCAGTTCTTC.

This sequence joins TRBV11-2 and TRBJ2-3, with a possible D match to TRBD1 (5 bases). The V and J ends lost 5 bases and 1 base respectively, with 13 bases between them. In germline, CDR1 is SGHAT, CDR2 FQNNGV. The CDR3 extends over 15 amino acids. The CDR3 nucleotides are TGTGCCAGCAGCGCCAGGGTTGGTGGCACAGATACGCAGTATTTT. Its translation: CASSARVGGTDTQYF. The full variable domain, rest sourced from reference TRBV11-2 and TRBJ2-3, is EAGVAQSPRYKIIEKRQSVAFWCNPISGHATLYWYQQILGQGPKLLIQFQNNGVVDDSQLPKDRFSAERLKGVDSTLKIQPAKLEDSAVYLCASSARVGGTDTQYFGPGTRLTVL.

V and J are TRBV5-4 and TRBJ1-2, with D perhaps TRBD1 (5 bases). The CDR3 consists of 12 residues. V dropped 0 bases and J dropped 10 bases, with 10 bases sitting between them. Looked up from germline, CDR1 is SGHNT and CDR2 is YYREEE (reference sequence). The CDR3 region is CASSLGWGYYTF. CDR3 DNA sequence: TGTGCCAGCAGCTTGGGGTGGGGGTACTACACCTTC.

The chain is built from TRBV7-9 and TRBJ2-3; TRBD2 is a possible D gene (5 bases). Germline CDR1 reads SEHNR; CDR2 reads FQNEAQ (reference sequence). The CDR3 is 17 residues long. V lost 8 bases and J 6 bases, leaving 27 bases between the germline ends. The CDR3 spells CASVPLRGLGLSDTQYF. DNA for the CDR3: TGTGCCAGCGTACCACTCCGAGGGCTAGGTCTATCGGATACGCAGTATTTT.

As for this clone: In the same sample, other DNA sequences code for this CDR3. The chain employs TRBV7-3 and TRBJ2-5; TRBD2 matches 12 bases. Germline V gene data show CDR1 as SGHTA and CDR2 as FQGTGA. This CDR3 spans 17 amino acids. The junction had 12 bases not matched to a gene; V was cut back by 5 bases and J by 5 bases. The CDR3 reads CASSPTGLAGGRETQYF. The CDR3 bases are TGTGCCAGCAGCCCCACGGGGCTAGCGGGGGGGCGTGAGACCCAGTACTTC.

About this clone itself: In the same sample, other DNA sequences code for this CDR3. DNA for the CDR3: TGTGCCAGCAGTGAATACAGGGGATCCCCCCAGTACTTC. Its protein is CASSEYRGSPQYF. V gene TRBV6-5 combines with J gene TRBJ2-5, with TRBD1 identical over 7 bases. V lost 5 bases and J lost 9; bases outside the gene matches: 9. The CDR3 has 13 amino acids. Germline CDR1 and CDR2: MNHEY and SVGAGI.